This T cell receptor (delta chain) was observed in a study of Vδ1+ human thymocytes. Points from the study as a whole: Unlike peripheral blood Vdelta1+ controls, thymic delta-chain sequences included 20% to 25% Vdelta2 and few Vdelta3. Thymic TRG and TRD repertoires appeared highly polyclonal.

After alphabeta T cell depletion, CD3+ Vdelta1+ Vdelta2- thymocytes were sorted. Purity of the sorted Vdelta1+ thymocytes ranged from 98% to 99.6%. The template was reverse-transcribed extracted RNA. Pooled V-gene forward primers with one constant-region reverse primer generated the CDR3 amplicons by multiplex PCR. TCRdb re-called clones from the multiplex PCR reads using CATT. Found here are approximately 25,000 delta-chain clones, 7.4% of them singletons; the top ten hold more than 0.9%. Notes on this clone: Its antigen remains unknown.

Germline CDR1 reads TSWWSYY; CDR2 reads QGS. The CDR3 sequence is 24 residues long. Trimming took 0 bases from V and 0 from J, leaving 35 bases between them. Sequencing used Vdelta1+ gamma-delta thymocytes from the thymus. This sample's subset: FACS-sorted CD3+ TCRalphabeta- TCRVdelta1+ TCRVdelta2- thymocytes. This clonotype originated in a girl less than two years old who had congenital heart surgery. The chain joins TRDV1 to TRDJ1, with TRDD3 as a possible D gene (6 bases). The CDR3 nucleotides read TGTGCTCTTGGGGAACTATATAAACCTACATGTTACTACTCGGGGGAGTCGTACACCGATAAACTCATCTTT. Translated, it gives CALGELYKPTCYYSGESYTDKLIF.